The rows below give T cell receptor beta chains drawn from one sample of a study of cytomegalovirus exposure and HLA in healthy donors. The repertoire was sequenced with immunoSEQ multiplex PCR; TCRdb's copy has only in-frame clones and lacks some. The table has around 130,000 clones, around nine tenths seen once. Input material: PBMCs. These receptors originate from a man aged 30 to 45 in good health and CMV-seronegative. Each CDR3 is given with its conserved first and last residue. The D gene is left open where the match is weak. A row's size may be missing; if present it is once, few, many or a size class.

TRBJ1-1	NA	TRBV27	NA	CASSLSTNTEAFF	TGTGCCAGCAGTTTATCGACAAACACTGAAGCTTTCTTT
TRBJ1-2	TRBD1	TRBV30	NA	CAWSTNRGGGYTF	TGTGCCTGGAGTACCAACAGGGGAGGTGGCTACACCTTC
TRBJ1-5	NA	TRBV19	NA	CASSTVNGNQPQHF	TGTGCCAGTAGTACGGTTAATGGCAATCAGCCCCAGCATTTT
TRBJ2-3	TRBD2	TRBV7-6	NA	CASSSVSGGRTDTQYF	TGTGCCAGCAGCTCCGTCTCGGGAGGGCGAACAGATACGCAGTATTTT
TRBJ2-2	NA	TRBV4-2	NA	CASGGSGRAGTGIGDGELFF	TGTGCCAGCGGAGGGAGCGGACGGGCGGGAACCGGGATCGGGGACGGGGAGCTGTTTTTT
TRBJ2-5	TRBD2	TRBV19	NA	CASSVLAAETQYF	TGTGCCAGTAGCGTTCTAGCGGCAGAGACCCAGTACTTC
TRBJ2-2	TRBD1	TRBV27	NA	CASSLQGANTGELFF	TGTGCCAGCAGTTTACAGGGGGCGAACACCGGGGAGCTGTTTTTT
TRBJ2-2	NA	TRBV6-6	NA	CASSYSEGAGGELFF	TGTGCCAGCAGTTACTCGGAGGGGGCCGGCGGGGAGCTGTTTTTT
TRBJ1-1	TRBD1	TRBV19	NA	CASSRDRVTEAFF	TGTGCCAGTAGTAGGGACAGGGTCACTGAAGCTTTCTTT
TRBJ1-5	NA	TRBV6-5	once	CASSQAGGQPQHF	TGTGCCAGCAGCCAAGCGGGGGGCCAGCCCCAGCATTTT
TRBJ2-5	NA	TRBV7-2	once	CASKYQGLSQETQYF	TGTGCCAGCAAGTATCAGGGACTGAGTCAAGAGACCCAGTACTTC
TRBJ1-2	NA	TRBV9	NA	CASSVDADYGYTF	TGTGCCAGCAGCGTAGACGCAGACTATGGCTACACCTTC
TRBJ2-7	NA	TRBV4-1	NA	CASSQVEGDYEQYF	TGCGCCAGCAGCCAAGTCGAAGGGGACTACGAGCAGTACTTC
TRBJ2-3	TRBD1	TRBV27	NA	CASRTGWDTQYF	TGTGCCAGTCGGACAGGGTGGGATACGCAGTATTTT
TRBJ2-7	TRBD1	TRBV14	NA	CASSQGTGVGYEQYF	TGTGCCAGCAGCCAAGGGACAGGGGTCGGCTACGAGCAGTACTTC
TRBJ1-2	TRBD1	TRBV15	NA	CATSRVVGQGSGYTF	TGTGCCACCAGCAGAGTAGTGGGACAGGGCTCTGGCTACACCTTC
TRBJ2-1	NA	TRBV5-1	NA	CASSPAVRQNNEQFF	TGCGCCAGCAGCCCGGCGGTGCGCCAAAACAATGAGCAGTTCTTC
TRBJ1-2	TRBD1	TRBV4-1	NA	CASSRGQGANYGYTF	TGCGCCAGCAGCCGGGGACAGGGAGCTAACTATGGCTACACCTTC
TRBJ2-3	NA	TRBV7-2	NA	CASSLVRGSYTDTQYF	TGTGCCAGCAGCTTAGTTCGCGGGTCCTACACAGATACGCAGTATTTT
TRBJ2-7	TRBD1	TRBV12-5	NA	CASGLVLGQGASEQYF	TGTGCTAGTGGTTTGGTACTGGGACAGGGGGCCAGCGAGCAGTACTTC
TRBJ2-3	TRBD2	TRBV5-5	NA	CASSRTSGDPFTDTQYF	TGTGCCAGCAGCCGGACTAGTGGGGATCCGTTCACAGATACGCAGTATTTT
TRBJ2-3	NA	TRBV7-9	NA	CASSLERTGAQYF	TGTGCCAGCAGCTTAGAGAGAACGGGAGCCCAGTATTTT
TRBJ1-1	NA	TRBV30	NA	CAWYDKYTEAFF	TGTGCCTGGTACGACAAATACACTGAAGCTTTCTTT
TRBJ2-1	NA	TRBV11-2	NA	CASSLARNEQFF	TGTGCCAGCAGCTTAGCCAGGAATGAGCAGTTCTTC
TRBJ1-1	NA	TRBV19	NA	CASKEGTEAFF	TGTGCCAGTAAGGAGGGAACTGAAGCTTTCTTT
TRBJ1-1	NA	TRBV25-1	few	CASSYIGTMENTEAFF	TGTGCCAGCAGTTACATCGGGACAATGGAGAACACTGAAGCTTTCTTT
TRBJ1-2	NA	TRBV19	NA	CASRNPELWTDYGYTF	TGTGCCAGTAGAAACCCGGAACTATGGACAGACTATGGCTACACCTTC
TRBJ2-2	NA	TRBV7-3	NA	CASSSQGGRTGELFF	TGTGCCAGCAGCTCACAAGGGGGTAGGACCGGGGAGCTGTTTTTT
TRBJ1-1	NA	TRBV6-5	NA	CASSYSGGDTEAFF	TGTGCCAGCAGTTACTCGGGAGGGGACACTGAAGCTTTCTTT
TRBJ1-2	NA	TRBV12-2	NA	CASRFSGRDRRGYTF	TGTGCAAGTCGCTTTTCTGGACGGGATAGAAGGGGCTACACCTTC
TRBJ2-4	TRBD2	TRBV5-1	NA	CASSLEAGGPGNIQYF	TGCGCCAGCAGCTTGGAGGCGGGAGGGCCGGGAAACATTCAGTACTTC
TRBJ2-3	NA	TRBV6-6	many	CASSYRSDTDTQYF	TGTGCCAGCAGTTACCGAAGCGACACAGATACGCAGTATTTT
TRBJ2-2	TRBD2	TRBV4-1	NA	CASSQDDRAGGSGELFF	TGCGCCAGCAGCCAAGACGATCGAGCGGGAGGTTCGGGGGAGCTGTTTTTT
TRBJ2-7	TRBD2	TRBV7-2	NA	CASSLSPLAGVGEQYF	TGTGCCAGCAGCTTAAGCCCACTAGCGGGAGTGGGCGAGCAGTACTTC
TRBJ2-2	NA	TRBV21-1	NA	CASSAISGGTGELFF	TGTGCCAGCAGCGCAATATCGGGGGGCACCGGGGAGCTGTTTTTT
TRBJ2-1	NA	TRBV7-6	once	CASSHPGVMGNEQFF	TGTGCCAGCAGCCACCCAGGGGTGATGGGGAATGAGCAGTTCTTC
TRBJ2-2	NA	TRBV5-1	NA	CASSPGSGFGTGELFF	TGCGCCAGCAGCCCAGGGTCTGGGTTCGGCACCGGGGAGCTGTTTTTT
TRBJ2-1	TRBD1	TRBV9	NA	CASSVAPTGTYNEQFF	TGTGCCAGCAGCGTAGCTCCGACAGGGACCTACAATGAGCAGTTCTTC
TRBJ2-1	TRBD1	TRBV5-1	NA	CASSLGWDRDNEQFF	TGCGCCAGCAGCTTGGGCTGGGACAGGGACAATGAGCAGTTCTTC